This is a list of T cell receptor beta chains from one sample in a study of immune evolution from preneoplasia to lung adenocarcinoma. The assay was immunoSEQ multiplex PCR, and TCRdb's table has in-frame clones only and misses some. This sample has about 5,900 clones, with over 80% found just once. The material sequenced was FFPE lung adenocarcinoma in situ tissue. The receptors were gathered from a donor at least 70 years old with lung adenocarcinoma. Each CDR3 is given without its conserved first and last residue.

j_call v_call cdr3_aa
TRBJ1-5 TRBV6-5 ASSRGFDSNQPQH
TRBJ1-5 TRBV11-2 ASSGSGGNQPQH
TRBJ2-5 TRBV6-6 ASSPLAQAQETQY
TRBJ2-7 TRBV7-3 ASSPGQGRTNSYEQY
TRBJ2-1 TRBV5-1 ASSPRERLYNEQF
TRBJ2-7 TRBV6-5 ASSHQGGAEQY
TRBJ1-1 TRBV6-5 ASRLGLNTEAF
TRBJ2-7 TRBV18 ASSRGVGRGEQY
TRBJ2-7 TRBV5-1 ASSLGIAGGLGYEQY
TRBJ2-3 TRBV7-3 ASSLSQGDDTQY
TRBJ2-7 TRBV2 AARGDSYEQY
TRBJ2-2 TRBV19 ASRAGANTGELF
TRBJ2-1 TRBV18 ASSLLAEYNEQF
TRBJ2-5 TRBV29-1 SVVRGGLQETQY
TRBJ2-4 TRBV6-5 ASSRKLGDKNIQY
TRBJ2-1 TRBV29-1 SVDSPYSYNEQF
TRBJ2-5 TRBV7-9 ASSFYSGEKETQY
TRBJ2-2 TRBV19 ASSIRTSVRTGELF
TRBJ1-2 TRBV5-1 ASSLGGQGINYGYT
TRBJ1-4 TRBV30 AWSATGTGSEKLF
TRBJ2-2 TRBV5-8 ASSKFGGADTGELF
TRBJ2-5 TRBV7-9 ASSLVGLKGTQY
TRBJ1-2 TRBV5-1 ASSLDSRANYGYT
TRBJ2-7 TRBV13 ASSFRGYEQY
TRBJ1-3 TRBV5-1 ASSLGGNAGNTIY
TRBJ2-7 TRBV14 ASSQALDRGYEQY
TRBJ1-2 TRBV27 ASSFRGGYGYT
TRBJ2-5 TRBV11-2 ASLVTETQY
TRBJ2-2 TRBV7-8 ASSPQAGMRELF
TRBJ2-7 TRBV18 ASSSHPDSPYEQY